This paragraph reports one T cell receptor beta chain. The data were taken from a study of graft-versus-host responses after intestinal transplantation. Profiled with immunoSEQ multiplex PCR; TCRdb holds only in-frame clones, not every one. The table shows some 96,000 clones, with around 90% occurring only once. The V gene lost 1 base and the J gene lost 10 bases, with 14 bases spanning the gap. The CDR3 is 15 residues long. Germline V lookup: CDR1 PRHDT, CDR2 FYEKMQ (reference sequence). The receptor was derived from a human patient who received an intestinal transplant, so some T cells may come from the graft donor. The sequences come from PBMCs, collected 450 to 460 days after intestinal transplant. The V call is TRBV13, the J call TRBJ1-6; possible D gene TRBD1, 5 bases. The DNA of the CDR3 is TGTGCCAGCAGCTTAGTGGCAGGGACGTGGTCACCCCTCCACTTT. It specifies CASSLVAGTWSPLHF.